These 2 T cell receptor beta chains share one sample of origin, sequenced in a study of T cells after yellow fever vaccination. TCRdb passed the 5' RACE reads through MiXCR, listing each CDR3 protein once. The sample shows about 340,000 distinct CDR3 sequences, around 12% of them seen only once. The starting material was CD4+ T cells sorted from PBMCs, obtained 15 days after the yellow fever booster vaccination. The receptors stem from a man aged 18 to 30 who received the YFV17D yellow fever vaccine.

V and J are TRBV7-8 and TRBJ1-4; D not certain. This CDR3 has 15 residues. V gave up 5 bases and J gave up 3 bases, with 13 bases separating them. CDR1 SGHVS and CDR2 FQNEAQ come from the germline V gene. CDR3 loop: CASSPRLSSNEKLFF. The DNA of the CDR3 is TGTGCCAGCAGCCCGCGTTTGTCTTCTAATGAAAAACTGTTTTTT.

The V call is TRBV20-1, the J call TRBJ2-7; TRBD2 might be the D (6 bases). Germline values: CDR1 DFQATT, CDR2 SNEGSKA (reference sequence). Trimming pared 3 bases from V and 5 bases from J, leaving 29 bases between. This CDR3 has 18 residues. The CDR3 protein is CSARPGGNEPVPIDEQYF. The CDR3 DNA reads as TGCAGTGCTAGGCCCGGGGGTAACGAACCGGTCCCTATCGACGAGCAGTACTTC.